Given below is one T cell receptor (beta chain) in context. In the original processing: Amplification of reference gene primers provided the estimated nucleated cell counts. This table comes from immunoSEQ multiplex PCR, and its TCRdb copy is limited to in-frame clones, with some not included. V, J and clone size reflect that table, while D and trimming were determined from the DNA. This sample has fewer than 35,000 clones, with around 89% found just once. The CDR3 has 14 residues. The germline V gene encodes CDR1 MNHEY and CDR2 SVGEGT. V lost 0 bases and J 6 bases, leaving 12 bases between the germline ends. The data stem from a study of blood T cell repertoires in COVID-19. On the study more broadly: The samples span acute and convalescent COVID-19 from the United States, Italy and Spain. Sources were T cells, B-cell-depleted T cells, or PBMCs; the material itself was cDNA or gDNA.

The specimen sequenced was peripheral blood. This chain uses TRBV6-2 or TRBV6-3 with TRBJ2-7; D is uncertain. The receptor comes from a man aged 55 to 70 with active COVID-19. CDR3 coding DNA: TGTGCCAGCAGTTACTCGAGTCCCAGAGGCGAGCAGTACTTC. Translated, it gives CASSYSSPRGEQYF.